This is a list of T cell receptor beta chains from one sample in a study of shared clonotypes between healthy human individuals. Only in-frame clones appear in the TCRdb table, and some are missing; sequencing was by immunoSEQ multiplex PCR. Of roughly 2.4 million clones in the sample, around 95% are singletons; the top ten hold 0.13%. The sample consisted of naive CD4+ T cells sorted from blood. The receptor source for this set is a man younger than 30 in good health. Both conserved end residues are part of each CDR3. A D gene is named only where the DNA matches it firmly. Clone size is not always given. Where it is, it says once, few, many or a class for expanded clones.

v_call	clone_size	j_call	d_call	cdr3_nt	cdr3_aa
TRBV10-3	once	TRBJ2-7	.	TGTGCCATCAGTGGGACACAGGGAATGGACGAGCAGTACTTC	CAISGTQGMDEQYF
TRBV11-2	.	TRBJ2-3	.	TGTGCCAGCAGCTTCCTGGATACGCAGTATTTT	CASSFLDTQYF
TRBV30	.	TRBJ1-6	TRBD1	TGTGCCTGGGTACAGGGGGCGGCGGGGTCACCCCTCCACTTT	CAWVQGAAGSPLHF
TRBV27	.	TRBJ1-6	.	TGTGCCAGCAGTCCACGGCAGGGTTCACCCCTCCACTTT	CASSPRQGSPLHF
TRBV5-1	.	TRBJ2-2	TRBD2	TGCGCCAGCAGCTTGAGCGGGGATGCCGGGGAGCTGTTTTTT	CASSLSGDAGELFF
TRBV15	.	TRBJ2-5	TRBD2	TGTGCCACCAGCAGAGAATATAACCGAGTAGCGGGCACCAAAGAGACCCAGTACTTC	CATSREYNRVAGTKETQYF
TRBV19	.	TRBJ2-1	.	TGTGCCAGTAGTATACTCCCCCGGAGCTCCTACAATGAGCAGTTCTTC	CASSILPRSSYNEQFF
TRBV11-2	.	TRBJ1-2	TRBD1	TGTGCCAGCAGCTTAGCCTTCAGGGGGCCCGAGCGAATAAACTATGGCTACACCTTC	CASSLAFRGPERINYGYTF
TRBV18	.	TRBJ1-1	.	TGTGCCAGCTCACCAGAGTTGGGAAATGAAGCTTTCTTT	CASSPELGNEAFF
TRBV4-3	.	TRBJ2-1	TRBD1	TGCGCCAGCAGCCAAGATCGGGCAGGGGGAAACAATGAGCAGTTCTTC	CASSQDRAGGNNEQFF
TRBV5-1	.	TRBJ2-7	.	TGCGCCAGCAGCCCCGAGGGGGTGTACGAGCAGTACTTC	CASSPEGVYEQYF
TRBV6-5	.	TRBJ1-5	.	TGTGCCAGCAGTTACTCGATTGAGCGCAATCAGCCCCAGCATTTT	CASSYSIERNQPQHF
TRBV2	.	TRBJ1-2	.	TGTGCCAGCAGTGAATTGGGTTTCTACACCTTC	CASSELGFYTF
TRBV5-1	.	TRBJ2-3	.	TGCGCCAGCAGCTCCTTCTCTTTCATACCTAGCACAGATACGCAGTATTTT	CASSSFSFIPSTDTQYF
TRBV6-1	.	TRBJ2-1	TRBD1	TGTGCCAGCGGCCGACAGGGTTACAATGAGCAGTTCTTC	CASGRQGYNEQFF
TRBV19	.	TRBJ2-2	.	TGTGCCAGTAGTCTTAGCGGCCTATCCAACACCGGGGAGCTGTTTTTT	CASSLSGLSNTGELFF
TRBV15	.	TRBJ1-3	TRBD1	TGTGCCACCAGCAGGGACAGGATCTCTGGAAACACCATATATTTT	CATSRDRISGNTIYF
TRBV2	.	TRBJ1-5	.	TGTGCCAGCAGCCGGGGGATGAACAATCAGCCCCAGCATTTT	CASSRGMNNQPQHF
TRBV2	.	TRBJ2-5	.	TGTGCCAGCAGGAACCCGGGCCTCTGGGTCTTTTACTTC	CASRNPGLWVFYF
TRBV10-3	.	TRBJ2-7	.	TGTGCCATCAGTCCCATGGCTAGCGTGGCCTCCTACGAGCAGTACTTC	CAISPMASVASYEQYF
TRBV10-3	.	TRBJ2-7	.	TGTGCCATCACCCAAACAACAGGGTATAGCGAGCAGTACTTC	CAITQTTGYSEQYF
TRBV18	.	TRBJ2-6	.	TGTGCCAGCTCACCGAGGGATTCTGGGGCCAACGTCCTGACTTTC	CASSPRDSGANVLTF
TRBV7-9	.	TRBJ2-3	TRBD1	TGTGCCAGCAGCTTTAAGCCCCGGACAGGGATAGGAGATACGCAGTATTTT	CASSFKPRTGIGDTQYF
TRBV2	.	TRBJ2-4	TRBD2	TGTGCCAGCAGTGAAGAACCGGGACTAGCGGGAGGGAAGCTAGCCAAAAACATTCAGTACTTC	CASSEEPGLAGGKLAKNIQYF
TRBV5-1	.	TRBJ2-5	TRBD2	TGCGCCAGCAGTAGCGGGGGGGCCGAAGAGACCCAGTACTTC	CASSSGGAEETQYF
TRBV7-9	.	TRBJ2-2	.	TGTGCCAGCAGCCCCTACTTGGCCACCGGGGAGCTGTTTTTT	CASSPYLATGELFF
TRBV30	.	TRBJ2-7	.	TGTGCCTGCCTCCGGGACCGCCTTGGCGAGCAGTACTTC	CACLRDRLGEQYF
TRBV5-1	.	TRBJ2-1	.	TGCGCCAGCAGCTTAGCAGGGATCAGCTCCTACAATGAGCAGTTCTTC	CASSLAGISSYNEQFF
TRBV28	once	TRBJ2-7	.	TGTGCCAGCAGTTGGGGGCGGGTTTCCTACGAGCAGTACTTC	CASSWGRVSYEQYF
TRBV6-1	.	TRBJ1-1	TRBD1	TGTGCCAGCAGTTGGACAGGGGGCTCTGAAGCTTTCTTT	CASSWTGGSEAFF
TRBV5-6	.	TRBJ1-5	.	TGTGCCAGCAGCTTCGGGCAGGGGAGAGGGAGCAATCAGCCCCAGCATTTT	CASSFGQGRGSNQPQHF
TRBV11-3	.	TRBJ2-6	.	TGTGCCAGCAGCCCGGAAACGGGAGGGGCCAACGTCCTGACTTTC	CASSPETGGANVLTF
TRBV6-1	.	TRBJ1-3	TRBD1	TGTGCCAGCAGTGCCCTGGACAGGGGGACCACCATATATTTT	CASSALDRGTTIYF
TRBV4-1	.	TRBJ2-7	.	TGCGCCAGCAGCCACCTTGGTAGAGAAAGCTCCTACGAGCAGTACTTC	CASSHLGRESSYEQYF
TRBV5-1	.	TRBJ2-1	.	TGCGCCAGCAGCTTGGGGCAGGGGTTAAACAATGAGCAGTTCTTC	CASSLGQGLNNEQFF
TRBV10-3	.	TRBJ1-2	.	TGTGCCATCAGTGACAGGGGCCGAGACTATGGCTACACCTTC	CAISDRGRDYGYTF
TRBV5-1	.	TRBJ1-6	TRBD1	TGCGCCAGCAGCTTCGGGACAGGCGAACTTTCACCCCTCCACTTT	CASSFGTGELSPLHF
TRBV30	.	TRBJ2-5	.	TGTGCCTGGAGTAACAGGATCCTCCAAGAGACCCAGTACTTC	CAWSNRILQETQYF
TRBV5-6	.	TRBJ2-1	TRBD2	TGTGCCAGCAGGGCCCCCCGGGACTACAAATCGGATGAGCAGTTCTTC	CASRAPRDYKSDEQFF
TRBV7-9	.	TRBJ2-5	.	TGTGCCAGCAGCTTTCCAGAGACCCAGTACTTC	CASSFPETQYF
TRBV5-4	.	TRBJ2-7	TRBD1	TGTGCCAGCAGCCCGGACAGGGGGCTTTCGTACGAGCAGTACTTC	CASSPDRGLSYEQYF
TRBV5-1	.	TRBJ2-5	TRBD1	TGCGCCAGCAGCTTGGGAGGACAGGGTGCGGAGACCCAGTACTTC	CASSLGGQGAETQYF
TRBV7-6	.	TRBJ1-5	.	TGTGCCAGCAGCCCTGGGTCCAATCAGCCCCAGCATTTT	CASSPGSNQPQHF
TRBV2	.	TRBJ2-3	.	TGTGCCAGCAAGGTGAACGGATTCACAGATACGCAGTATTTT	CASKVNGFTDTQYF
TRBV6-1	.	TRBJ1-6	.	TGTGCCAGCAGTGAAAATGACTGGGCACCCCTCCACTTT	CASSENDWAPLHF
TRBV15	.	TRBJ2-3	.	TGTGCCACCAGCAGAGCCCAACCCACTAGCACAGATACGCAGTATTTT	CATSRAQPTSTDTQYF
TRBV5-1	.	TRBJ1-3	.	TGCGCCAGCAGCTTGGATTCAGTGGGGGCTGGAAACACCATATATTTT	CASSLDSVGAGNTIYF
TRBV11-3	.	TRBJ2-6	.	TGTGCCAGCAGCCCTGGACGGAGCTCTGGGGCCAACGTCCTGACTTTC	CASSPGRSSGANVLTF
TRBV1	.	TRBJ2-7	.	TGCACCAAGTCAAGGAGTACCTTGCCCTACGAGCAGTACTTC	CTKSRSTLPYEQYF
TRBV7-8	.	TRBJ1-5	TRBD1	TGTGCCAGCAGCTTGGGACAGGGGAGCAATCAGCCCCAGCATTTT	CASSLGQGSNQPQHF
TRBV5-5	once	TRBJ1-6	.	TGTGCCACCAGAGACAGGCAGTATAATTCACCCCTCCACTTT	CATRDRQYNSPLHF
TRBV5-3	.	TRBJ1-5	TRBD1	TGTGCCAGAAGCTTGTTTGGACAGGGGGCGGGTTGTCGGGATAGCAATCAGCCCCAGCATTTT	CARSLFGQGAGCRDSNQPQHF
TRBV2	.	TRBJ2-7	.	TGTGCCAGCAGTGAAGCCAGCAACGAGCAGTACTTC	CASSEASNEQYF
TRBV6-5	.	TRBJ1-2	TRBD1	TGTGCCAGCAGCGAGGGACAGGGAATATATGGCTACACCTTC	CASSEGQGIYGYTF
TRBV29-1	.	TRBJ2-7	.	TGCAGCGTTGAGACTAGAATAGTCCCCTACGAGCAGTACTTC	CSVETRIVPYEQYF